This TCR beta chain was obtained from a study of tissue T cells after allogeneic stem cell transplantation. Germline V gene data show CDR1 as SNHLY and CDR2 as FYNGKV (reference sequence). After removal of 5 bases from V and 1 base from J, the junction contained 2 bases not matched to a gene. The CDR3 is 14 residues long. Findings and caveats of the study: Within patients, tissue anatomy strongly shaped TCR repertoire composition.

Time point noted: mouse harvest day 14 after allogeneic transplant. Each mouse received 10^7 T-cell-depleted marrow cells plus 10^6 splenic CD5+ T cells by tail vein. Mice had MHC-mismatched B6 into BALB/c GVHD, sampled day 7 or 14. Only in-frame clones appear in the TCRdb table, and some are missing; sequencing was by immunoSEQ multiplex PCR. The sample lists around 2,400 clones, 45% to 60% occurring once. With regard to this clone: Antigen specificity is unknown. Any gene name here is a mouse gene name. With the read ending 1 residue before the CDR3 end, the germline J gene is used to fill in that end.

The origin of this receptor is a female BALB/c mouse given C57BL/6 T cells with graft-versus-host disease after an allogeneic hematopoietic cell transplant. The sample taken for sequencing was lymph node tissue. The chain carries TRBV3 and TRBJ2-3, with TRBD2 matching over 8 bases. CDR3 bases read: TGTGCCAGCAGCACGGGACTGGGTGCAGAAACGCTGTAT. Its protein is CASSTGLGAETLY. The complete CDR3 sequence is CASSTGLGAETLYF.